Below, 29 T cell receptor beta chains from the same sample are listed, as sequenced in a study of neurological immune-mediated disorders. Time point here: longitudinal time-point 1 (baseline). TCRdb analysed the 5' RACE reads with MiXCR anew, one entry per CDR3 protein. The sample consists of tens of thousands of distinct CDR3 sequences, about 10% of them appearing once. The sequencing input was PBMCs. The origin of the receptors is a male donor with HTLV-1-associated myelopathy (HAM/TSP).

Points on this clonotype: Just one base apart from a much larger clone, this may be a read error. The chain combines TRBV5-1 with TRBJ2-7; possibly TRBD2 for D (6 bases). The length of the CDR3 is 14 residues. CDR1 SGHRS and CDR2 YFSETQ come from the germline V gene. The CDR3 DNA reads as TGCGCCAGCGGCTTAGATCCCGGAGGGATCGAGCAGTACTTC. It encodes CASGLDPGGIEQYF.

This clonotype has only one observation. The rearrangement uses TRBV30 and TRBJ2-5, with TRBD1 as a possible D gene (6 bases). The V and J ends lost 5 bases and 4 bases respectively, with 14 bases between them. The CDR3 has 13 residues. In germline, CDR1 is GTSNPN, CDR2 SVGIG (reference sequence). Here the CDR3 reads CAWEGQGTETQYF. The CDR3 region has the DNA TGTGCCTGGGAGGGGCAGGGGACAGAGACCCAGTACTTC.

This clonotype was seen only a few times. The chain uses TRBV7-6 and TRBJ2-3; TRBD2 matches at 8 bases. Germline CDR1 SGHVS, CDR2 FNYEAQ. J gave up 7 bases and V 2 bases, and 11 bases lay outside the gene matches. This CDR3 has 16 residues. In DNA form, the CDR3 reads TGTGCCAGCAGCTTACGTGGCGGGGGGACGGGAAATACGCAGTATTTT. This encodes CASSLRGGGTGNTQYF.

This clonotype showed up many times. This chain links TRBV20-1 with TRBJ1-1, with D unclear. V was pared by 5 bases and J by 3 bases, with 13 bases between. Germline V gene data show CDR1 as DFQATT and CDR2 as SNEGSKA (reference sequence). The CDR3 spans 13 residues. CDR3 loop: CSAGKGLDTEAFF. DNA of the CDR3: TGCAGTGCTGGAAAGGGTTTGGACACTGAAGCTTTCTTT.

The chain has TRBV7-2 and TRBJ2-7, with D possibly matching TRBD1 (6 bases). V lost 1 base and J 2 bases, leaving 12 bases between the germline ends. The V gene's germline CDR1 is SGHTA and CDR2 FQGNSA. The CDR3 is made up of 15 amino acids. The CDR3 loop is CASSLVPGQTYEQYF. The CDR3 DNA is TGTGCCAGCAGCTTAGTTCCGGGACAAACCTACGAGCAGTACTTC.

There are many counts of this clonotype. CDR3 amino acids: CASSSGGANAVGEQYF. In DNA, the CDR3 is TGCGCCAGCAGCTCAGGGGGCGCAAACGCGGTTGGGGAGCAGTACTTC. The chain combines TRBV5-1 with TRBJ2-7; 8 positions agree with TRBD1. CDR1 is SGHRS and CDR2 is YFSETQ in the germline V gene. J was trimmed by 7 bases and V by 3 bases; bases with no gene match: 15. There are 16 residues in the CDR3.

This clonotype was detected ten times or more. The chain links TRBV10-3 to TRBJ1-2, with D possibly TRBD1 on 5 matching bases. Germline-derived CDR1 and CDR2 are ENHRY and SYGVKD. The CDR3 loop spans 12 amino acids. Trimming took off 6 bases at V and 3 bases at J, with 8 bases between the two ends. For the CDR3, the DNA is TGTGCCATCAGCGGGACGGACTATGGCTACACCTTC. Translated, it gives CAISGTDYGYTF.

This clonotype was detected ten times or more. V gene TRBV7-9 combines with J gene TRBJ2-1; D tentatively reads TRBD1 or TRBD2 (5 bases each). The CDR3 sequence is 14 residues long. With 1 base removed from V and 9 bases from J, the gap between germline ends came to 13 bases. The germline V gene has CDR1 SEHNR and CDR2 FQNEAQ (reference sequence). CDR3 residues: CASSLGAGSGEQFF. In DNA, the CDR3 is TGTGCCAGCAGCTTAGGGGCAGGGAGCGGTGAGCAGTTCTTC.

This clonotype was detected many times. J is TRBJ1-5 and V is TRBV6-5; D remains unclear. V was cut by 6 bases and J by 9 bases, with 15 bases left in between. The CDR3 spans 13 residues. Per germline, CDR1 MNHEY and CDR2 SVGAGI. In DNA form, the CDR3 reads TGTGCCAGCAGGGAGGGCATCGTGGGGCCCCAGCATTTT. Translating gives CASREGIVGPQHF.

This clonotype has at least ten counts. The CDR3 loop reads CAISDGDIEKLFF. DNA for the CDR3: TGTGCCATCAGTGACGGCGATATTGAAAAACTGTTTTTT. This chain uses TRBV10-3 with TRBJ1-4; unclear D gene. Germline V gene data show CDR1 as ENHRY and CDR2 as SYGVKD. V lost 3 bases, J lost 7 bases, and 9 bases lay in between. This CDR3 is built from 13 residues.

This clonotype was recorded many times. In DNA, the CDR3 is TGTGCCACCAGCAGCGTTTTTAGCAATCAGCCCCAGCATTTT. Amino acids: CATSSVFSNQPQHF. The gene calls are TRBV15 and TRBJ1-5, with D hard to call. Trimming pared 3 bases from V and 0 bases from J, leaving 6 bases between. The length of the CDR3 is 14 residues. Germline V lookup: CDR1 LNHNV, CDR2 YYDKDF (reference sequence).

Regarding this clonotype: Its ends do not fully match the called genes, so a read error is possible. The chain employs TRBV11-2 and TRBJ2-2; tentatively, D is TRBD2 (5 bases). The CDR3 sequence is 15 residues long. Germline V gene data show CDR1 as SGHAT and CDR2 as FQNNGV. The CDR3, as DNA: TGTGCCAGCAGACCTCCCGGCAGGAAACCCGGGGAGATGTTTTTT. It specifies CASRPPGRKPGEMFF.

V usage is TRBV20-1 and J usage is TRBJ2-3, with D maybe TRBD1 (5 bases). This CDR3 spans 12 amino acids. V dropped 5 bases and J dropped 8 bases, with 14 bases sitting between them. Germline V gene lookup returns CDR1 DFQATT and CDR2 SNEGSKA (reference sequence). CDR3 nucleotide sequence: TGCAGTGCTGGACATGCAAAGACTACGCAGTATTTT. Amino acids: CSAGHAKTTQYF.

In this sample, this clonotype turned up a few times. J is TRBJ2-7 and V is TRBV5-1; unclear D gene. V dropped 1 base and J dropped 5 bases, with 7 bases sitting between them. CDR3 length equals 12 residues. Germline-derived CDR1 and CDR2 are SGHRS and YFSETQ. This chain's CDR3 is CASSLPSDEQYF. As DNA, the CDR3 is TGCGCCAGCAGCTTGCCCTCGGACGAGCAGTACTTC.

A note on this clonotype: It is unclear where the CDR3 begins or ends on the DNA, so no DNA is shown, and the CDR3 is as TCRdb lists it. This chain joins TRBV9 and TRBJ2-7; the table's D call, TRBD2, was not checked against the DNA. Germline-derived CDR1 and CDR2 are SGDLS and YYNGEE. 18 amino acids form the CDR3, both terminal residues included. CDR3 in amino acids: CASSFYICSASGGIEQYF.

The chain carries TRBV19 and TRBJ2-1; D is ambiguous. Germline CDR1 is LNHDA and CDR2 is SQIVND (reference sequence). Trimming stripped 5 bases from V and 6 bases from J, with 14 bases between. The CDR3 contains 14 residues. Here the CDR3 reads CASSVRSRANEQFF. For the CDR3, the DNA is TGTGCCAGTAGTGTAAGATCAAGGGCCAATGAGCAGTTCTTC.

CDR3 coding DNA: TGTGCCAGCAGCGTAGTGGCTGCTGGCACAGATACGCAGTATTTT. It translates to CASSVVAAGTDTQYF. V and J are TRBV9 and TRBJ2-3; D gene unclear. The CDR3 length is 15 residues. Trimming took 0 bases from V and 1 from J, leaving 9 bases between them. The germline V gene encodes CDR1 SGDLS and CDR2 YYNGEE.

This clonotype was counted many times. V and J are TRBV5-1 and TRBJ2-1, with D hard to call. The CDR3 length is 15 residues. Germline CDR1 and CDR2: SGHRS and YFSETQ. V lost 2 bases to trimming and J lost 4 bases, with 13 bases between them. The CDR3 sequence: CASSLELPIYNEQFF. Here the CDR3 DNA reads TGCGCCAGCAGCTTAGAGCTCCCGATTTACAATGAGCAGTTCTTC.

In this sample, this clonotype turned up many times. This rearrangement joins TRBV7-9 to TRBJ2-4; a possible D gene is TRBD2 (5 bases). CDR1 is SEHNR and CDR2 is FQNEAQ in the germline V gene (reference sequence). Trimming took 7 bases from V and 3 from J, leaving 19 bases between them. The CDR3 runs to 16 residues. The CDR3 is CASTDSVMVGKNIQYF. The CDR3 DNA is TGTGCCAGCACCGATAGCGTTATGGTCGGCAAAAACATTCAGTACTTC.

This clonotype has at least ten counts. V usage is TRBV5-1 and J usage is TRBJ2-6, with D perhaps TRBD1 (6 bases). The ends were cut back, 7 bases at V and 4 bases at J, with 9 bases in the middle. The CDR3 covers 13 residues. In germline, CDR1 is SGHRS, CDR2 YFSETQ. As DNA, the CDR3 is TGCGCCAGCGGGGACATAGGGGCCAACGTCCTGACTTTC. It codes for CASGDIGANVLTF.

With regard to this clonotype: Given a much more abundant clone one base away, this may be a read error. The rearrangement uses TRBV20-1 and TRBJ1-5, with a possible D match to TRBD1 (6 bases). Looked up from germline, CDR1 is DFQATT and CDR2 is SNEGSKA (reference sequence). This CDR3 spans 17 amino acids. CDR3 sequence: CSDRVSRRGPGNQPQHF. CDR3 DNA: TGCAGTGATAGAGTTTCGCGACGGGGGCCTGGCAATCAGCCCCAGCATTTT.

This clonotype was seen ten or more times. The chain joins TRBV5-1 to TRBJ1-4; 10 bases align to TRBD1. Germline-derived CDR1 and CDR2 are SGHRS and YFSETQ. With 4 bases clipped from V and 6 bases from J, the junction kept 9 bases outside the gene matches. The CDR3 loop spans 16 amino acids. CDR3 amino acids: CASSRTPGTGDEKLFF. The CDR3 bases are TGCGCCAGCAGCCGCACCCCCGGGACAGGGGATGAAAAACTGTTTTTT.

This clonotype was seen at least ten times. The chain has TRBV5-1 and TRBJ2-5; D is perhaps TRBD1 (5 bases). Germline loops: CDR1 SGHRS, CDR2 YFSETQ. Trimming stripped 4 bases from V and 1 base from J, with 14 bases between. The CDR3 has 15 residues. CDR3 loop: CASSLLGHTQETQYF. The CDR3 region has the DNA TGCGCCAGCAGCCTGCTCGGACACACCCAAGAGACCCAGTACTTC.

This clonotype was observed many times. The V call is TRBV5-6, the J call TRBJ2-1, with D unclear. Germline assignment: CDR1 SGHDT and CDR2 YYEEEE. The CDR3 is 16 amino acids. V dropped 3 bases and J dropped 0 bases, with 13 bases sitting between them. The CDR3 DNA reads TGTGCCAGCAGCTCTCGGGCGTGGGGCTCCTACAATGAGCAGTTCTTC. Translation gives CASSSRAWGSYNEQFF.

This clonotype was recorded at least ten times. The chain employs TRBV3-1 and TRBJ1-6, with a weak D call TRBD1 (6 bases). The CDR3 consists of 15 residues. The V gene's germline CDR1 is LGHDT and CDR2 YNNKEL (reference sequence). Trimming stripped 1 base from V and 10 bases from J, with 14 bases between. The DNA of the CDR3 is TGTGCCAGCAGCCAAGGAACAGGGATACGGTCACCCCTCCACTTT. Its translation is CASSQGTGIRSPLHF.

The gene calls are TRBV20-1 and TRBJ2-5; D not resolved. V was clipped by 7 bases and J by 4 bases, with 10 bases between them. CDR3 size: 11 residues. CDR1 and CDR2 from the germline V gene are DFQATT and SNEGSKA (reference sequence). CDR3: CSDRVIETQYF. CDR3 in DNA: TGCAGTGACCGGGTTATAGAGACCCAGTACTTC.

This clonotype was detected ten times or more. The rearrangement uses TRBV4-3 and TRBJ1-6; a possible D gene is TRBD1 (5 bases). Per germline, CDR1 LGHNA and CDR2 YSLEER. The CDR3 totals 13 residues. V gave up 0 bases and J gave up 10 bases, with 7 bases separating them. The CDR3 spells CASSQEAGSPLHF. The CDR3 nucleotides are TGCGCCAGCAGCCAAGAAGCAGGGTCACCCCTCCACTTT.

In this sample, this clonotype turned up many times. The rearrangement joins TRBV5-1 to TRBJ2-7, with 8 positions matching TRBD2. The trim removed 8 bases at V and 3 bases at J, leaving 7 bases unmatched. CDR3 size: 13 residues. The V gene's germline CDR1 is SGHRS and CDR2 YFSETQ. CDR3 in DNA: TGCGCCAGTAAAGGACTAGCAAGCTACGAGCAGTACTTC. Residues: CASKGLASYEQYF.

In this sample, this clonotype turned up many times. V is TRBV20-1 and J is TRBJ2-1; 7 nucleotides line up with TRBD2. This CDR3 has 13 residues. Germline V gives CDR1 DFQATT, CDR2 SNEGSKA (reference sequence). V trimming: 2 bases; J trimming: 6 bases; junction bases outside the gene matches: 4. Here the CDR3 reads CSARSGAGNEQFF. CDR3 nucleotides: TGCAGTGCTAGAAGCGGGGCTGGCAATGAGCAGTTCTTC.